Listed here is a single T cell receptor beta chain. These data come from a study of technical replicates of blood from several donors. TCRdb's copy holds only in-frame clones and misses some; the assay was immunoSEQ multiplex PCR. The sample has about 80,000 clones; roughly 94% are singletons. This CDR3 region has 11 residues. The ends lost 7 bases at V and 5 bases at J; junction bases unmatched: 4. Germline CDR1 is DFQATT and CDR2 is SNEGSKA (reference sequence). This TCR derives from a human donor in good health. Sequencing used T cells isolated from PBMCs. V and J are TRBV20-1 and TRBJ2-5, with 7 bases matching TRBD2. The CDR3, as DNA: TGCAGTGTCCACGGGAGGGAGACCCAGTACTTC. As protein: CSVHGRETQYF.